The 18 T cell receptor beta chains listed next were all sequenced from one sample in a study of blood T cell repertoires in COVID-19. Profiling relied on immunoSEQ multiplex PCR, and the TCRdb table lists in-frame clones only, not all of them. The sample contains fewer than 600,000 clones, 89% of which appear only once. Sequencing was done on a sample of peripheral blood. All receptors come from a young man with COVID-19, enrolled during active disease.

The chain links TRBV7-8 to TRBJ1-5; TRBD1 is a possible D gene (5 bases). Germline V gene lookup returns CDR1 SGHVS and CDR2 FQNEAQ. This CDR3 is 14 amino acids long. Trimming took off 2 bases at V and 7 bases at J, with 12 bases between the two ends. CDR3 sequence (DNA): TGTGCCAGCAGCTTACCAGGGTTCGGCCAGCCCCAGCATTTT. Its translation: CASSLPGFGQPQHF.

In this sample, this clone turned up a few times. V is TRBV7-2 and J is TRBJ2-3; maybe TRBD2 (5 bases). The CDR3 is made up of 15 amino acids. Trimming stripped 1 base from V and 0 bases from J, with 8 bases between. The germline CDR1 and CDR2 sequences are SGHTA and FQGNSA. This CDR3 is CASSLVGGSTDTQYF. As DNA, the CDR3 is TGTGCCAGCAGCTTAGTTGGCGGGAGCACAGATACGCAGTATTTT.

The CDR3 nucleotides read TGTGCCAGCAGCTTACTGAGCGGGCCTTACAATGAGCAGTTCTTC. This encodes CASSLLSGPYNEQFF. V usage is TRBV7-3 and J usage is TRBJ2-1, with D maybe TRBD2 (6 bases). The CDR3 has 15 amino acids. The germline V and J ends were trimmed by 2 bases and 4 bases, with 12 bases remaining between them. Germline V gene sequence: CDR1 SGHTA, CDR2 FQGTGA.

This clone was counted only a few times. The chain couples TRBV3-1 (or the pseudogene TRBV3-2) to TRBJ1-6, with 8 bases that match TRBD1. Germline CDR1 LGHDT, CDR2 YNNKEL (reference sequence). The junction had 3 bases not matched to a gene; V was cut back by 1 base and J by 7 bases. The CDR3 has 15 amino acids. The CDR3 DNA follows: TGTGCCAGCAGCCAAGTTTGGACAGGGAATTCACCCCTCCACTTT. Translated: CASSQVWTGNSPLHF.

The CDR3 DNA sequence: TGTGCCAGCAGCTTAGTGGGACTAGCGAAGAATGAGCAGTTCTTC. Its protein product is CASSLVGLAKNEQFF. The gene calls are TRBV7-8 and TRBJ2-1; TRBD2 matches at 10 bases. Germline CDR1 is SGHVS and CDR2 is FQNEAQ. This CDR3 spans 15 amino acids. V gave up 1 base and J gave up 7 bases; unmatched junction bases: 4.

The chain uses TRBV2 and TRBJ1-1; TRBD1 might be the D (5 bases). Trimming left V 2 bases short and J 0 bases short, with 10 bases between. In germline, CDR1 is SNHLY, CDR2 FYNNEI. The CDR3 runs 15 residues. The CDR3 coding sequence is TGTGCCAGCAGTGAAACAGGCGACATGAACACTGAAGCTTTCTTT. As protein: CASSETGDMNTEAFF.

The rearrangement links TRBV7-6 to TRBJ2-2; D perhaps matches TRBD1 (6 bases). Germline V gene sequence: CDR1 SGHVS, CDR2 FNYEAQ. V gave up 4 bases and J gave up 6 bases, with 9 bases separating them. The CDR3 contains 13 residues. This chain's CDR3 is CASSSTGSGELFF. The CDR3, as DNA: TGTGCCAGCAGCTCTACAGGGTCCGGGGAGCTGTTTTTT.

The chain employs TRBV9 and TRBJ2-1; 9 positions match TRBD2. Germline CDR1 is SGDLS and CDR2 is YYNGEE. There are 16 residues in the CDR3. The V gene end was trimmed by 3 bases and the J gene end by 4 bases; junction bases not matched to a gene: 8. In DNA, the CDR3 is TGTGCCAGCAGCGCCTCTGGAGCGGGGGGTTACAATGAGCAGTTCTTC. Encoded protein: CASSASGAGGYNEQFF.

This clone was detected only once. V gene TRBV5-4 combines with J gene TRBJ2-3; 8 bases match TRBD1. The ends lost 0 bases at V and 2 bases at J; junction bases unmatched: 2. This CDR3 is built from 15 residues. Germline V CDR1 and CDR2: SGHNT, YYREEE (reference sequence). The CDR3 loop is CASSLADRDTDTQYF. The CDR3 DNA reads as TGTGCCAGCAGCTTGGCGGACAGGGACACAGATACGCAGTATTTT.

CDR3 sequence (DNA): TGTGCCAGTAGTATCGGTACCAGGGGGCTGGGCTATGGCTACACCTTC. Protein product: CASSIGTRGLGYGYTF. The V gene is TRBV19, the J gene TRBJ1-2; 8 bases line up with TRBD1. The ends lost 3 bases at V and 4 bases at J; junction bases unmatched: 10. Per germline, CDR1 LNHDA and CDR2 SQIVND (reference sequence). The CDR3 sequence is 16 residues long.

In DNA form, the CDR3 reads TGTGCCAGCAGCTTTCCAGGGACTTCCTACGAGCAGTACTTC. Protein sequence: CASSFPGTSYEQYF. This sequence joins TRBV5-6 and TRBJ2-7; tentatively, D is TRBD2 (6 bases). V lost 2 bases and J 1 base, leaving 10 bases between the germline ends. Per germline, CDR1 SGHDT and CDR2 YYEEEE. This CDR3 is built from 14 residues.

CDR3 sequence (DNA): TGTGCCAGCAGCTTAGGAGGCGGGCTAGCGCTAAAGACAGATACGCAGTATTTT. It codes for CASSLGGGLALKTDTQYF. V usage is TRBV11-3 and J usage is TRBJ2-3; D might be TRBD2 (6 bases). Trimming left V 1 base short and J 3 bases short, with 20 bases between. The CDR3 is made up of 18 amino acids. Germline CDR1 is SGHNT and CDR2 is YENEEA.

V is TRBV6-1 and J is TRBJ2-5; no clear D gene. CDR1 is MNHNS and CDR2 is SASEGT in the germline V gene. CDR3 length: 12 residues. V lost 0 bases to trimming and J lost 4 bases, with 3 bases between them. CDR3 sequence: CASSEARETQYF. The DNA for the CDR3 is TGTGCCAGCAGTGAAGCGCGAGAGACCCAGTACTTC.

The chain is built from TRBV3-1 (or the pseudogene TRBV3-2) and TRBJ2-4, with D perhaps matching TRBD2 (6 bases). CDR1 is LGHDT and CDR2 is YNNKEL in the germline V gene (reference sequence). CDR3 length: 12 amino acids. The germline V and J ends were trimmed by 7 bases and 9 bases, with 13 bases remaining between them. In nucleotides, the CDR3 is TGTGCCAGCAACGTCGGGGGAGGCATTCAGTACTTC. Translated: CASNVGGGIQYF.

This chain links TRBV11-3 with TRBJ2-1; D is uncertain. Germline CDR1 reads SGHNT; CDR2 reads YENEEA. V was clipped by 0 bases and J by 2 bases, with 11 bases between them. CDR3 length: 16 residues. The CDR3 loop is CASSLEWAAPYNEQFF. CDR3 DNA: TGTGCCAGCAGCTTAGAATGGGCAGCACCCTACAATGAGCAGTTCTTC.

This clone occurred once. The chain links TRBV29-1 to TRBJ1-1, with a tentative D call TRBD1 (6 bases). The CDR3 has 14 amino acids. V gave up 5 bases and J gave up 1 base, with 14 bases separating them. Germline loops: CDR1 SQVTM, CDR2 ANQGSEA. CDR3 sequence (DNA): TGCAGCGTTTCCGCCGCCAGGGGGAACACTGAAGCTTTCTTT. Protein: CSVSAARGNTEAFF.

The genes are TRBV7-9 and TRBJ2-3; TRBD2 aligns across 8 bases. Trimming at V came to 7 bases and at J to 4 bases, leaving 10 bases not matched to a gene. The CDR3 covers 15 residues. Looked up from germline, CDR1 is SEHNR and CDR2 is FQNEAQ (reference sequence). The CDR3 sequence: CASNVAGRRADTQYF. The CDR3 DNA follows: TGTGCCAGCAACGTAGCGGGAAGGAGGGCAGATACGCAGTATTTT.

For the CDR3, the DNA is TGTGCCATCAGTGATCCAGGGAAAGTGGCCTATGGCTACACCTTC. This gives the protein CAISDPGKVAYGYTF. V usage is TRBV10-3 and J usage is TRBJ1-2; a weak D match, TRBD1 (5 bases). The CDR3 is 15 amino acids. Germline lookup yields CDR1 ENHRY and CDR2 SYGVKD. The germline V and J ends were trimmed by 3 bases and 4 bases, with 15 bases remaining between them.